This T cell receptor beta chain was documented in a study of T cell responses to AZD1222 COVID-19 vaccine. To note about this clone: The antigen remains undetermined.

Trimming took 3 bases from V and 14 from J, leaving 10 bases between them. The CDR3 is 11 residues long. Germline CDR1 is LNHDA and CDR2 is SQIVND (reference sequence). Study-wide findings and caveats: After two AZD1222 doses, spike-specific TCR breadth and depth rose versus day 0. Dominant CD4 TCR responses targeted spike regions 160-218 and 743-854. Among those given AZD1222, only five or six were seropositive at baseline. Donors were largely white British and mainly female; clonal diversity was possibly underestimated.

Method: immunoSEQ multiplex PCR; TCRdb's copy keeps in-frame clones and lacks some. The table shows some 110,000 clones, with roughly 91% occurring only once. The receptor's source is an adult in good health. This sequence joins TRBV19 and TRBJ1-4; a weak D match, TRBD1 (5 bases). Sequenced here: peripheral blood, sampled on day 0 of AZD1222 vaccination. CDR3 sequence (DNA): TGTGCCAGTAGTATCGACAGTTATCTGTTTTTT. It codes for CASSIDSYLFF.